A selection of T cell receptor beta chains follows, all from one sample in a study of siplizumab effects on memory and regulatory T cells. Data came from immunoSEQ multiplex PCR; TCRdb stores just in-frame clones and leaves some out. The sample records 70,000 to 100,000 clones, roughly 93% being singletons. The sample consisted of CD8+ T cells sorted from blood. All receptors derive from a human donor in good health. CDR3s include the opening cysteine and the closing phenylalanine or tryptophan.

V	J	CDR3
TRBV29-1	TRBJ2-2	CSASGTLNTGELFF
TRBV7-9	TRBJ2-1	CASSLDLGTGPFF
TRBV11-3	TRBJ2-1	CASSLGVGRPYNEQFF
TRBV27	TRBJ1-6	CASSQSDITSSYNSPLHF
TRBV11-1	TRBJ1-5	CASSFGSNQPQHF
TRBV27	TRBJ1-2	CASSRLGQDYGYTF
TRBV30	TRBJ2-3	CAWAGGAGDTQYF
TRBV11-2	TRBJ1-2	CASSPHTRDRYGYTF
TRBV23-1	TRBJ1-5	CASSQSPGQGIGQPQHF
TRBV19	TRBJ2-5	CASTPTMSEFQETQYF
TRBV11-3	TRBJ2-5	CASSLEGAVGETQYF
TRBV9	TRBJ1-4	CASSPRTEPEKLFF
TRBV2	TRBJ2-2	CASRASGGWTGELFF
TRBV10-3	TRBJ2-3	CAIGLAGSTDTQYF
TRBV5-6	TRBJ2-5	CASSYLSGVAETQYF
TRBV5-4	TRBJ2-3	CASRDRGTDTQYF
TRBV27	TRBJ2-3	CASSPLGDTQYF
TRBV27	TRBJ2-3	CASISQEGHSTDTQYF
TRBV29-1	TRBJ1-1	CSVEDEGIEAFF
TRBV11-3	TRBJ1-1	CASSPGGGVTEAFF